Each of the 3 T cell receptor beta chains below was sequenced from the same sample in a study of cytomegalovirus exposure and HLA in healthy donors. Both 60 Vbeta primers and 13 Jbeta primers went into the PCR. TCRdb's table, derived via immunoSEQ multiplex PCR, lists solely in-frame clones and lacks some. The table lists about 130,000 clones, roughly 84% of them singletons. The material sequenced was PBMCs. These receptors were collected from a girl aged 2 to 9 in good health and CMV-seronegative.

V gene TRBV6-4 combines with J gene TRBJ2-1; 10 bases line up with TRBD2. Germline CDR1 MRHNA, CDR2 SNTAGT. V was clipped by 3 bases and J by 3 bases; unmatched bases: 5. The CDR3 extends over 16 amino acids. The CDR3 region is CASSEAASGSYNEQFF. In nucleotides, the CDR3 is TGTGCCAGCAGTGAGGCGGCTAGCGGGAGCTACAATGAGCAGTTCTTC.

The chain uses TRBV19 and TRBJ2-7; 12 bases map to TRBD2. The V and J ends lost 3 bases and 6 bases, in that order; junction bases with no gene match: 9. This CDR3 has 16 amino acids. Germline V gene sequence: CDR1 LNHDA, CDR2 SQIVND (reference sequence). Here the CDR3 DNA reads TGTGCCAGTAGTATCGTAGGGACTAGCGGGCTTGGCGAGCAGTACTTC. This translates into CASSIVGTSGLGEQYF.

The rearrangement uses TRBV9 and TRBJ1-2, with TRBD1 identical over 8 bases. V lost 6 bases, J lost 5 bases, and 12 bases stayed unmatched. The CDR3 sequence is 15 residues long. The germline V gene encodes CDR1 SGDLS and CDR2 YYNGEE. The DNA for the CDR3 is TGTGCCAGCACCGAATACGCGGGACAGGAATATGGCTACACCTTC. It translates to CASTEYAGQEYGYTF.